This record covers a single T cell receptor beta chain. The antigen is undetermined. Researchers isolated CD4+ and CD8+ cells by positive magnetic bead selection and then checked their purity by flow cytometry. TCRdb's table, derived via immunoSEQ multiplex PCR, lists solely in-frame clones and lacks some. The sample lists about 25,000 clones, under 75% occurring once. The data belong to a study of somatic mutations in cytotoxic T cells in rheumatoid arthritis. Study-level background: A subset of V beta antibody-stained T-cell populations was isolated by flow sorting, reaching nearly 100% purity, and this subset included V beta1+ cells that went on to TCRB sequencing.

Findings and limits, study-wide: Levels of CD8+ T-cell clonality in rheumatoid arthritis patients were statistically indistinguishable from those seen in age-matched healthy controls, with no significant difference. Over 20% of CD8+ cells belonged to the largest CD8+ clone in about an eighth of the 65 patients.

This receptor was obtained from a woman between 18 and 30 years old in good health. Material for sequencing was CD8+ T cells sorted from blood.

CDR3 coding DNA: TGTGCCAGCAGTTTGAGGGTTGTTTCGAGCACAGATACGCAGTATTTT. Its protein is CASSLRVVSSTDTQYF. The V gene is TRBV27, the J gene TRBJ2-3; the D gene is possibly TRBD2 (5 bases). Germline CDR1 reads MNHEY; CDR2 reads SMNVEV (reference sequence). The germline V and J ends were trimmed by 3 bases and 0 bases, with 13 bases remaining between them. The CDR3 runs 16 residues.